Shown below are 21 T cell receptor beta chains from a single sample sequenced in a study of T cell repertoires in cytomegalovirus infection. These receptors are not linked to any known antigen. TCRdb itself ran the reads through MiXCR, one entry per CDR3 protein. This table holds 650,000 to 900,000 distinct CDR3 sequences, around a third found once. The sequences come from cultured CD8+ T cells from PBMCs, collected from culture after CMV antigen stimulation. The receptors come from a human donor in good health (CMV status not recorded). Some clones in this sample may be carry-over from other donors' samples.

Only one count was recorded for this clonotype. The V gene is TRBV4-1, the J gene TRBJ1-4, with no clear D. V gave up 4 bases and J gave up 8 bases, with 20 bases separating them. The CDR3 contains 16 residues. The germline CDR1 and CDR2 sequences are MGHRA and YSYEKL. The CDR3 region is CASSLRPGLFGEKLFF. CDR3 nucleotide sequence: TGCGCCAGCAGCCTCCGACCGGGTCTATTCGGGGAAAAACTGTTTTTT.

This clonotype came up many times. The chain combines TRBV7-2 with TRBJ2-3, with a tentative D call TRBD2 (7 bases). Germline CDR1 SGHTA, CDR2 FQGNSA. Trimming shortened V by 2 bases and J by 2 bases, and 14 bases separated the two germline ends. The CDR3 consists of 16 residues. For the CDR3, the DNA is TGTGCCAGCAGCTTAAAGGGGGGGTACTACACAGATACGCAGTATTTT. Protein sequence: CASSLKGGYYTDTQYF.

This clonotype came up a few times. The chain couples TRBV15 to TRBJ1-5; the match to TRBD1 covers 9 bases. This CDR3 has 19 amino acids. Germline CDR1 is LNHNV and CDR2 is YYDKDF (reference sequence). V gave up 1 base and J gave up 6 bases; unmatched junction bases: 16. CDR3 protein: CATSRVLGRDRVGFQPQHF. The CDR3 nucleotides read TGTGCCACCAGCAGAGTCCTAGGCCGGGACAGGGTAGGTTTTCAGCCCCAGCATTTT.

This clonotype was recorded only once. The chain carries TRBV27 and TRBJ2-7; the D gene is possibly TRBD1 (7 bases). This CDR3 has 13 residues. CDR1 is MNHEY, CDR2 SMNVEV, per germline (reference sequence). V lost 6 bases to trimming and J lost 3 bases, with 12 bases between them. The CDR3 protein is CASSRGVNYEQYF. The CDR3 region has the DNA TGTGCCAGCAGCAGGGGGGTAAACTACGAGCAGTACTTC.

Remarks on this clonotype: This CDR3 is missing its conserved last phenylalanine or tryptophan, likely due to a read error. The chain carries TRBV15 and TRBJ1-1; D is ambiguous. V dropped 7 bases and J dropped 0 bases, with 9 bases sitting between them. Germline V gene lookup returns CDR1 LNHNV and CDR2 YYDKDF (reference sequence). This CDR3 region has 13 residues. The chain's CDR3 is CATNVGMNTEAFI. CDR3 nucleotide sequence: TGTGCCACCAACGTTGGGATGAACACTGAAGCTTTCATT.

This chain connects TRBV27 to TRBJ2-1, with no clear D. V was clipped by 3 bases and J by 3 bases, with 9 bases between them. CDR3 length: 14 amino acids. From germline, CDR1 is MNHEY and CDR2 SMNVEV (reference sequence). This chain's CDR3 is CASSFRSLYNEQFF. Here the CDR3 DNA reads TGTGCCAGCAGTTTCAGGTCCCTCTACAATGAGCAGTTCTTC.

This clonotype was counted a few times. The V and J genes are TRBV28 and TRBJ1-6, with D perhaps matching TRBD1 (6 bases). Per germline, CDR1 MDHEN and CDR2 SYDVKM. The ends were cut back, 4 bases at V and 4 bases at J, with 11 bases in the middle. The CDR3 totals 15 residues. The CDR3 region is CASSSGTTYNSPLHF. The CDR3 region has the DNA TGTGCCAGCAGTTCCGGGACAACATATAATTCACCCCTCCACTTT.

The rearrangement joins TRBV27 to TRBJ1-6; possibly TRBD1 for D (5 bases). The CDR3 covers 15 residues. Trimming removed 1 base at V and 7 bases at J, with 11 bases between. Germline-derived CDR1 and CDR2 are MNHEY and SMNVEV (reference sequence). CDR3 amino acids: CASSLFDSRNSPLHF. The CDR3 nucleotides are TGTGCCAGCAGTTTATTCGACAGTCGAAATTCACCCCTCCACTTT.

In its sample, this clonotype was seen a few times. This sequence joins TRBV27 and TRBJ1-4; 7 bases agree with TRBD1. This CDR3 spans 15 amino acids. Germline V gene sequence: CDR1 MNHEY, CDR2 SMNVEV (reference sequence). V was clipped by 5 bases and J by 0 bases; unmatched bases: 3. This chain's CDR3 is CASSPTGSTNEKLFF. Here the CDR3 DNA reads TGTGCCAGCAGTCCGACAGGGTCAACTAATGAAAAACTGTTTTTT. Supplemented by reference TRBV27 and TRBJ1-4, the full variable domain reads EAQVTQNPRYLITVTGKKLTVTCSQNMNHEYMSWYRQDPGLGLRQIYYSMNVEVTDKGDVPEGYKVSRKEKRNFPLILESPSPNQTSLYFCASSPTGSTNEKLFFGSGTQLSVL.

The V gene is TRBV10-2, the J gene TRBJ1-2; a weak D match, TRBD1 (6 bases). Trimming stripped 4 bases from V and 7 bases from J, with 7 bases between. This CDR3 has 11 residues. The germline gives CDR1 WSHSY, CDR2 SAAADI. The CDR3 nucleotides are TGCGCCAGCAGTGGGACAGCTGGCTACACCTTC. This sequence encodes CASSGTAGYTF.

This clonotype appeared a few times. The chain is built from TRBV11-1 and TRBJ2-3, with no clear D. CDR1 is SGHAT and CDR2 is FQDESV in the germline V gene (reference sequence). V lost 3 bases and J 4 bases, leaving 26 bases between the germline ends. This CDR3 is 19 amino acids long. The CDR3 DNA is TGTGCCAGCAGCTTTAACGGTCGCTTTCCCCTCAATGATGCAGATACGCAGTATTTT. This encodes CASSFNGRFPLNDADTQYF.

About this clonotype itself: Its ends do not fully match the called genes, so a read error is possible. J is TRBJ2-5 and V is TRBV12-3 or TRBV12-4; D gene ambiguous. The CDR3 runs 15 residues. CDR3 bases: TGTGCCAACAGTGCCATGCTCGGCCGGGAAGAGACCCAGTACTTC. It is translated as CANSAMLGREETQYF.

The genes are TRBV19 and TRBJ2-1; D is unclear. This CDR3 is built from 17 residues. CDR1 is LNHDA, CDR2 SQIVND, per germline (reference sequence). The V end lost 1 base, the J end lost 3 bases, and 16 bases lay between the germline ends. The CDR3 reads CASSIVAEPLVYNEQFF. CDR3 bases: TGTGCCAGTAGTATAGTCGCAGAACCTCTCGTCTACAATGAGCAGTTCTTC. The full variable domain, its missing parts supplied by reference TRBV19 and TRBJ2-1, is DGGITQSPKYLFRKEGQNVTLSCEQNLNHDAMYWYRQDPGQGLRLIYYSQIVNDFQKGDIAEGYSVSREKKESFPLTVTSAQKNPTAFYLCASSIVAEPLVYNEQFFGPGTRLTVL.

This clonotype has ten or more counts. V gene TRBV6-5 combines with J gene TRBJ2-7, with D perhaps matching TRBD1 (6 bases). The CDR3 is made up of 13 amino acids. Germline CDR1 and CDR2: MNHEY and SVGAGI. V was pared by 2 bases and J by 3 bases, with 8 bases between. The CDR3 bases are TGTGCCAGCAGTTACGGCAGGGGCTACGAGCAGTACGTC. Protein product: CASSYGRGYEQYV.

This clonotype was counted a few times. The rearrangement links TRBV6-2 or TRBV6-3 to TRBJ1-5; a possible D gene is TRBD1 (5 bases). Germline loops: CDR1 MNHEY, CDR2 SVGEGT. The CDR3 runs to 14 residues. Trimming stripped 6 bases from V and 7 bases from J, with 16 bases between. CDR3 protein: CASRTGTRRQPQHF. CDR3 coding DNA: TGTGCCAGCAGGACCGGGACCCGAAGGCAGCCCCAGCATTTT.

The chain carries TRBV28 and TRBJ2-3, with 7 bases lining up with TRBD1. CDR3 length: 14 residues. Per germline, CDR1 MDHEN and CDR2 SYDVKM. Germline trimming cut 5 bases from V and 4 bases from J; bases unmatched to any gene: 6. CDR3 in DNA: TGTGCCAGCAGTCCAGAGGGGGCTGCAGATACGCAGTATTTT. Translated: CASSPEGAADTQYF.

This clonotype has just a few counts. V gene TRBV7-2 combines with J gene TRBJ1-2; tentatively, D is TRBD1 (5 bases). The CDR3 is made up of 11 amino acids. Germline CDR1 reads SGHTA; CDR2 reads FQGNSA. V was clipped by 7 bases and J by 8 bases, with 11 bases between them. The CDR3 nucleotides read TGTGCCAGCAACCCAGGGTGGGGCTACACCTTC. Its translation is CASNPGWGYTF.

This clonotype was counted many times. The junction shows a germline mismatch at one end, possibly a read error. CDR3 amino acids: CASSLGPGDTEAFF. The CDR3 DNA reads TGTGCTAGCAGCTTAGGACCAGGGGATACTGAAGCTTTCTTT. The chain combines TRBV7-7 with TRBJ1-1, with a weak D call TRBD1 (6 bases). The CDR3 is 14 residues long. Germline V gives CDR1 SSHAT, CDR2 FNYEAQ (reference sequence).

This clonotype occurred a few times. The genes are TRBV12-5 and TRBJ2-3; a possible D gene is TRBD2 (5 bases). Germline CDR1 and CDR2: LGHNT and FRNRAP. The CDR3 sequence is 16 residues long. Between the trimmed V and J ends, which lost 7 bases and 0 bases, there was a span of 17 bases. The CDR3 DNA reads as TGTGCTAGTGCCACCGGCGGGTGGGGAAGCACAGATACGCAGTATTTT. This translates into CASATGGWGSTDTQYF.

The gene calls are TRBV6-1 and TRBJ2-1; the D gene is possibly TRBD1 (6 bases). Germline-derived CDR1 and CDR2 are MNHNS and SASEGT. V was pared by 4 bases and J by 6 bases, with 22 bases between. The CDR3 totals 17 residues. The CDR3 sequence: CASSADPGTPLINEQFF. The CDR3, as DNA: TGTGCCAGCAGTGCAGATCCCGGGACACCTCTCATCAATGAGCAGTTCTTC.

The chain employs TRBV18 and TRBJ2-2; 7 bases match TRBD1. The junction had 12 bases not matched to a gene; V was cut back by 5 bases and J by 0 bases. Germline V gene data show CDR1 as KGHSH and CDR2 as LQKENI. The CDR3 sequence is 18 residues long. The CDR3 DNA is TGTGCCAGCTCAACAGGGACAGCCCCGAGTCCGAACACCGGGGAGCTGTTTTTT. It encodes CASSTGTAPSPNTGELFF.